A single sample gave rise to the 20 T cell receptor beta chains below, sequenced in a study of shared clonotypes between healthy human individuals (TCRdb year 2020). The protocol used for the library was the immunoSEQ multiplex PCR assay. TCRdb holds this immuneACCESS table with in-frame rearrangements only. Some clones are missing; in checked studies, unresolved V genes explain under half, and the rest has no known cause. The sample table lists about a million clones, around 74% of them with a count of one. The ten largest clones represent 1.4% of the sample. The sample consisted of memory CD4+ T cells sorted from blood. The cell subset or site label for this specimen denotes: CD45RA-negative fraction. These receptor sequences come from a young man in good health.

The CDR3 region is CASSPTGIRGLTEAFF. In nucleotides, the CDR3 is TGTGCCAGCAGCCCAACGGGGATCAGGGGGCTAACTGAAGCTTTCTTT. The chain uses TRBV28 and TRBJ1-1, with 8 bases lining up with TRBD1. CDR1 and CDR2 from the germline V gene are MDHEN and SYDVKM. This CDR3 contains 16 residues. V lost 6 bases to trimming and J lost 5 bases; unmatched junction nucleotides: 14.

The chain has TRBV6-6 and TRBJ1-5, with D unresolved. The germline V gene encodes CDR1 MNHNY and CDR2 SVGAGI (reference sequence). V was cut by 4 bases and J by 4 bases, with 17 bases left in between. This CDR3 is built from 16 residues. For the CDR3, the DNA is TGTGCCAGCAGTTCCGACCTAAGGATAGTGAATCAGCCCCAGCATTTT. Translated, it gives CASSSDLRIVNQPQHF.

As regards this clone: At the DNA level, this CDR3 is encoded by other sequences in the same sample as well. The V and J genes are TRBV19 and TRBJ1-6; D unclear. V gave up 0 bases and J gave up 7 bases, with 4 bases separating them. The CDR3 totals 13 residues. The germline V gene encodes CDR1 LNHDA and CDR2 SQIVND (reference sequence). The CDR3 loop is CASSIEGNSPLHF. In DNA form, the CDR3 reads TGTGCCAGTAGTATAGAGGGAAATTCACCCCTCCACTTT.

This clone has only a few counts. The chain carries TRBV27 and TRBJ1-1; D gene unclear. CDR3 length: 14 amino acids. Deletions cut 1 base from V and 4 bases from J, with 10 bases between. Germline V lookup: CDR1 MNHEY, CDR2 SMNVEV (reference sequence). CDR3 sequence (DNA): TGTGCCAGCAGTTTATACAGAATGGGCACTGAAGCTTTCTTT. Protein product: CASSLYRMGTEAFF.

The V gene is TRBV6-1, the J gene TRBJ1-2; 8 positions agree with TRBD1. CDR1 MNHNS and CDR2 SASEGT come from the germline V gene. The CDR3 contains 15 residues. The V segment lost 7 bases and the J segment 8 bases; nucleotides outside the gene matches: 15. Here the CDR3 DNA reads TGTGCCAGCAATCCCCAGGGGGCGACGTCAGGAGGCTACACCTTC. It specifies CASNPQGATSGGYTF.

The J gene is TRBJ2-7, the V gene TRBV2, with 7 bases lining up with TRBD1. The ends lost 7 bases at V and 1 base at J; junction bases unmatched: 7. The CDR3 length is 14 residues. Germline-derived CDR1 and CDR2 are SNHLY and FYNNEI. CDR3 sequence reads: CASKNQDRSYEQYF. CDR3 bases: TGTGCCAGCAAAAACCAGGACAGGTCCTACGAGCAGTACTTC.

The chain has TRBV5-6 and TRBJ1-1; no firm D call. V was cut by 1 base and J by 7 bases, with 14 bases left in between. This CDR3 is 14 amino acids long. Germline lookup yields CDR1 SGHDT and CDR2 YYEEEE. CDR3 residues: CASSLYLEVHEAFF. CDR3 sequence (DNA): TGTGCCAGCAGCTTGTATTTAGAGGTCCATGAAGCTTTCTTT.

The chain recombines TRBV28 with TRBJ2-7; D possibly corresponds to TRBD2 (6 bases). This CDR3 spans 15 amino acids. V gave up 3 bases and J gave up 4 bases, with 16 bases separating them. Per germline, CDR1 MDHEN and CDR2 SYDVKM. CDR3 in DNA: TGTGCCAGCAGTTTTATATATGGGGCGGGGTACGAGCAGTACTTC. Translation gives CASSFIYGAGYEQYF. The whole variable domain, filled in from reference TRBV28 and TRBJ2-7, reads DVKVTQSSRYLVKRTGEKVFLECVQDMDHENMFWYRQDPGLGLRLIYFSYDVKMKEKGDIPEGYSVSREKKERFSLILESASTNQTSMYLCASSFIYGAGYEQYFGPGTRLTVT.

This chain connects TRBV11-1 to TRBJ2-7, with 8 bases lining up with TRBD1. Germline values: CDR1 SGHAT, CDR2 FQDESV (reference sequence). The V segment lost 4 bases and the J segment 1 base; nucleotides outside the gene matches: 6. The CDR3 consists of 15 residues. CDR3 DNA sequence: TGTGCCAGCAGCTCCCTGGACAGGGCGTCCTACGAGCAGTACTTC. Its translation is CASSSLDRASYEQYF. The complete variable domain, with remaining parts taken from reference TRBV11-1 and TRBJ2-7, reads EAEVAQSPRYKITEKSQAVAFWCDPISGHATLYWYRQILGQGPELLVQFQDESVVDDSQLPKDRFSAERLKGVDSTLKIQPAELGDSAMYLCASSSLDRASYEQYFGPGTRLTVT.

The V call is TRBV11-2, the J call TRBJ2-5; a weak D match, TRBD2 (6 bases). Germline loops: CDR1 SGHAT, CDR2 FQNNGV. CDR3 length equals 14 residues. The V end lost 5 bases, the J end lost 5 bases, and 15 bases lay between the germline ends. CDR3 in amino acids: CASSDGSVGETQYF. In nucleotides, the CDR3 is TGTGCCAGCAGCGACGGGAGCGTGGGGGAGACCCAGTACTTC.

The J gene is TRBJ2-5, the V gene TRBV10-2, with D perhaps matching TRBD2 (6 bases). This CDR3 has 12 amino acids. Deletions cut 7 bases from V and 1 base from J, with 7 bases between. Per the germline V gene, CDR1 is WSHSY and CDR2 is SAAADI. Here the CDR3 reads CASTGLQETQYF. The CDR3 DNA sequence: TGCGCCAGCACGGGACTCCAAGAGACCCAGTACTTC.

This chain uses TRBV5-1 with TRBJ1-5; unclear D gene. The V end lost 4 bases, the J end lost 10 bases, and 24 bases lay between the germline ends. The CDR3 covers 16 residues. Germline V gives CDR1 SGHRS, CDR2 YFSETQ. The CDR3 loop reads CASSPLPSDPVGPQHF. The DNA of the CDR3 is TGCGCCAGCAGCCCACTCCCCTCCGACCCAGTAGGACCCCAGCATTTT.

The rearrangement links TRBV19 to TRBJ2-7; D gene unclear. Germline values: CDR1 LNHDA, CDR2 SQIVND (reference sequence). Trimming pared 6 bases from V and 3 bases from J, leaving 9 bases between. The CDR3 is 12 amino acids. CDR3 sequence: CASSPAGYEQYF. Written as DNA, the CDR3 is TGTGCCAGTAGCCCTGCAGGCTACGAGCAGTACTTC.

This chain links TRBV30 with TRBJ2-7; 9 bases fit TRBD1. V was pared by 1 base and J by 6 bases, with 1 base of the junction left unmatched. CDR3 length: 12 amino acids. CDR1 is GTSNPN, CDR2 SVGIG, per germline (reference sequence). The CDR3 here is CAWSGTGAEQYF. CDR3 sequence (DNA): TGTGCCTGGAGTGGGACAGGGGCCGAGCAGTACTTC. Complete variable domain (other parts from reference TRBV30 and TRBJ2-7): SQTIHQWPATLVQPVGSPLSLECTVEGTSNPNLYWYRQAAGRGLQLLFYSVGIGQISSEVPQNLSASRPQDRQFILSSKKLLLSDSGFYLCAWSGTGAEQYFGPGTRLTVT.

The gene calls are TRBV30 and TRBJ1-2; a weak D match, TRBD1 (5 bases). The CDR3 totals 15 residues. CDR1 is GTSNPN and CDR2 is SVGIG in the germline V gene (reference sequence). Trimming shortened V by 0 bases and J by 4 bases, and 15 bases separated the two germline ends. The DNA of the CDR3 is TGTGCCTGGAGTGTACTCAGGGTCAGCTCCTATGGCTACACCTTC. Protein: CAWSVLRVSSYGYTF.

The genes are TRBV18 and TRBJ2-5, with TRBD2 identical over 9 bases. Germline assignment: CDR1 KGHSH and CDR2 LQKENI. The CDR3 totals 14 residues. The J segment lost 2 bases and the V segment lost 6 bases, leaving 4 bases of the junction unmatched. The CDR3 reads CASSPSGGQETQYF. As DNA, the CDR3 is TGTGCCAGCTCCCCCAGCGGGGGGCAAGAGACCCAGTACTTC.

The gene calls are TRBV7-9 and TRBJ2-3; D tentatively fits TRBD1 or TRBD2 (5 bases each). This CDR3 is 14 amino acids long. Germline lookup yields CDR1 SEHNR and CDR2 FQNEAQ (reference sequence). V shed 5 bases and J shed 2 bases, with 11 bases lying between them. The CDR3 loop reads CASSREGLTDTQYF. CDR3 sequence (DNA): TGTGCCAGCAGCCGTGAGGGGCTCACAGATACGCAGTATTTT. The full variable domain, in which reference TRBV7-9 and TRBJ2-3 provide the parts outside the CDR3, is DTGVSQNPRHKITKRGQNVTFRCDPISEHNRLYWYRQTLGQGPEFLTYFQNEAQLEKSRLLSDRFSAERPKGSFSTLEIQRTEQGDSAMYLCASSREGLTDTQYFGPGTRLTVL.

The V gene is TRBV2, the J gene TRBJ2-1; maybe TRBD2 (5 bases). In germline, CDR1 is SNHLY, CDR2 FYNNEI. The V end lost 4 bases, the J end lost 4 bases, and 11 bases lay between the germline ends. CDR3 size: 14 residues. CDR3 in amino acids: CASSGGSAYNEQFF. The DNA of the CDR3 is TGTGCCAGCAGTGGAGGGAGCGCTTACAATGAGCAGTTCTTC.

The gene calls are TRBV9 and TRBJ2-2; 13 bases are shared with TRBD2. Germline CDR1 is SGDLS and CDR2 is YYNGEE. The CDR3 length is 15 residues. The junction had 1 base not matched to a gene; V was cut back by 2 bases and J by 6 bases. The CDR3 sequence: CASSVGLAGAGELFF. Written as DNA, the CDR3 is TGTGCCAGCAGCGTTGGACTAGCGGGAGCCGGGGAGCTGTTTTTT.

The J gene is TRBJ1-3, the V gene TRBV5-8, with a possible D match to TRBD1 (5 bases). CDR3 size: 13 residues. The V and J ends lost 5 bases and 4 bases respectively, with 10 bases between them. Germline CDR1 is SGHTS and CDR2 is YDEGEE. The CDR3 spells CASRDAGGNTIYF. CDR3 coding DNA: TGTGCCAGCAGGGATGCAGGGGGAAACACCATATATTTT.